This T cell receptor (beta chain) is from a study of chemoradiotherapy in HPV16-positive cancers. As for the study in general: Candidate HPV-specific clones and shared TCR motifs came from a couple of HPV16-positive patients.

This clone turned up a few times. What it recognizes is unknown. CDR3 size: 13 residues. The V and J ends lost 3 bases and 2 bases respectively, with 7 bases between them. Germline V gene sequence: CDR1 LNHDA, CDR2 SQIVND (reference sequence). Study-level findings and limits: Candidate HPV-specific clones and E7-related TCR motifs grew in tumor during treatment. The functional HPV-specific definition rests on just a couple of HPV16-positive patients.

Repertoires were sampled repeatedly during chemoradiotherapy. Repertoires were generated with immunoSEQ multiplex PCR, while TCRdb's copy carries only in-frame clones and drops some. Of around 11,000 clones listed, more than 60% are singletons. The TCR originated in a human donor with HPV-associated anogenital cancer. The specimen was taken from a patient who underwent chemoradiotherapy. This sequence joins TRBV19 and TRBJ1-1; D gene ambiguous. In nucleotides, the CDR3 is TGTGCCAGTAGTATGACGGTAAACACTGAAGCTTTCTTT. Translating it yields CASSMTVNTEAFF.